This TCR beta chain is drawn from a study of T cells after yellow fever vaccination. They built TCR cDNA with 5'RACE template switching, a step that put in a universal primer site and UMIs. A single record per CDR3 protein comes from TCRdb applying MiXCR to the 5' RACE reads. The top ten clones hold roughly 3.4% of a sample with about 260,000 distinct CDR3 sequences, about 5% of them seen once. Study-level findings and limits: When the response was secondary, it was weaker but reached its peak faster, day 5 versus 15.

This clonotype was picked up a small number of times. The antigen is unknown. This sample comprised CD4+ T cells sorted from PBMCs, obtained on the day of the yellow fever booster vaccination. This sequence was found in a man aged 18-30 years who received the YFV17D yellow fever vaccine.

In DNA, the CDR3 is TGTGCCAGCAGCTTGGCGTTAAACATTCGGGGCTCTGGGGCCAACGTCCTGACTTTC. It codes for CASSLALNIRGSGANVLTF. The chain carries TRBV5-5 and TRBJ2-6, with D perhaps matching TRBD2 (5 bases). CDR1 and CDR2 from the germline V gene are SGHKS and YYEKEE (reference sequence). The V end was cut by 0 bases, the J end by 0 bases, with 16 bases between. The length of the CDR3 is 19 residues.